Below are 12 T cell receptor beta chains sequenced from a single sample in a study of blood T cells in healthy people across ages. Next came a second PCR, run for about 7 to 11 cycles, which used a sample-barcoded 5' primer along with a J-beta primer mix. Each CDR3 protein is one row after TCRdb ran MiXCR on the 5' RACE reads. In the table there are 850,000 to 1,300,000 distinct CDR3 sequences, more than 35% of which are singletons. Sequencing was done on a sample of blood. The source of these receptors is a woman aged 60-70 years in good health.

The chain uses TRBV25-1 and TRBJ2-1, with 9 bases aligning to TRBD1. Germline-derived CDR1 and CDR2 are MGHDK and SYGVNS. V dropped 3 bases and J dropped 6; count of bases not matched to a gene: 6. This CDR3 is built from 15 residues. The CDR3 protein is CASSDVGQGFNEQFF. CDR3 nucleotides: TGTGCCAGCAGTGACGTCGGACAGGGGTTCAATGAGCAGTTCTTC.

This clonotype occurred many times. The chain has TRBV27 and TRBJ2-1, with D possibly TRBD1 on 6 matching bases. Deletions cut 6 bases from V and 10 bases from J, with 13 bases between. There are 12 residues in the CDR3. Germline V CDR1 and CDR2: MNHEY, SMNVEV (reference sequence). CDR3 sequence: CASSPGGGEQFF. The CDR3 DNA is TGTGCCAGCAGCCCTGGGGGCGGGGAGCAGTTCTTC.

Note on this clonotype: The germline gene is not matched at one end of the junction; a read error may be the cause. This rearrangement joins TRBV7-3 to TRBJ2-3; 11 bases fit TRBD2. Germline values: CDR1 SGHTA, CDR2 FQGTGA. This CDR3 is built from 15 residues. The CDR3, as DNA: TGTGCCAGCAGCCGACTAGCGGGAAGCACAGATGCGCAGTATTTT. Translated, it gives CASSRLAGSTDAQYF. Using reference TRBV7-3 and TRBJ2-3 for the parts outside the CDR3, the full variable domain is GAGVSQTPSNKVTEKGKYVELRCDPISGHTALYWYRQSLGQGPEFLIYFQGTGAADDSGLPNDRFFAVRPEGSVSTLKIQRTERGDSAVYLCASSRLAGSTDAQYFGPGTRLTVL.

This clonotype was seen many times. Mismatch with germline at one junction end may stem from a read error. V gene TRBV5-1 combines with J gene TRBJ2-5; tentative D call: TRBD1 (5 bases). The CDR3 extends over 12 amino acids. CDR1 and CDR2 (germline): SGHRS, YFSETQ. As DNA, the CDR3 is TGTGCCAGCAGTTTAAGGGGAGAGACCCAGTACTTC. It is translated as CASSLRGETQYF.

This clonotype was seen ten or more times. The chain carries TRBV29-1 and TRBJ2-7; TRBD1 aligns across 7 bases. The CDR3 totals 14 residues. V shed 4 bases, J shed 3 bases, and the junction held 9 bases outside the gene matches. The germline CDR1 and CDR2 sequences are SQVTM and ANQGSEA. This chain's CDR3 is CSVAPGTEDYEQYF. CDR3 nucleotide sequence: TGCAGCGTTGCCCCCGGGACAGAAGACTACGAGCAGTACTTC.

This clonotype was seen a few times. The chain has TRBV12-3 or TRBV12-4 and TRBJ2-5; D may match TRBD1 or TRBD2 (5 bases each). The J call is doubtful: the DNA matches TRBJ2-7 better. The CDR3 has 12 residues. CDR3 protein: CASSLVGTEQYF. The CDR3, as DNA: TGTGCCAGCAGTTTAGTGGGGACCGAGCAGTACTTC.

Ten or more counts support this clonotype. The chain joins TRBV3-1 to TRBJ2-5; D perhaps matches TRBD2 (6 bases). The CDR3 is made up of 13 amino acids. Deletions cut 2 bases from V and 13 bases from J, with 17 bases between. Per germline, CDR1 LGHDT and CDR2 YNNKEL (reference sequence). CDR3 nucleotides: TGTGCCAGCAGCCAACTCCCTACTAGCAGCGCGTACTTC. Protein product: CASSQLPTSSAYF.

V gene TRBV12-3 or TRBV12-4 combines with J gene TRBJ2-1; 9 nucleotides match TRBD1. The CDR3 is 16 residues long. The V gene end was trimmed by 6 bases and the J gene end by 0 bases; junction bases not matched to a gene: 6. The CDR3 sequence is CASRITGGPSYNEQFF. CDR3 DNA: TGTGCCAGCAGGATTACAGGGGGCCCCTCCTACAATGAGCAGTTCTTC.

This rearrangement joins TRBV5-1 to TRBJ2-7; maybe TRBD2 (6 bases). The CDR3 runs 15 residues. V gave up 3 bases and J gave up 1 base, with 14 bases separating them. Germline V gives CDR1 SGHRS, CDR2 YFSETQ. CDR3 sequence (DNA): TGCGCCAGCAGCTCGGCAAGCGGGCCTTCCTACGAGCAGTACTTC. This codes for CASSSASGPSYEQYF.

This chain uses TRBV5-1 with TRBJ2-3; TRBD2 matches 7 bases. The germline V gene encodes CDR1 SGHRS and CDR2 YFSETQ. The CDR3 totals 15 residues. After removal of 7 bases from V and 7 bases from J, the junction contained 15 bases not matched to a gene. The CDR3 DNA reads as TGCGCCAGCGGATTGGGACTACTCGGGCCCTATACGCAGTATTTT. Protein sequence: CASGLGLLGPYTQYF.

V is TRBV12-3 or TRBV12-4 and J is TRBJ2-4; tentatively, D is TRBD1 (6 bases). The CDR3 consists of 13 residues. Trimming took off 2 bases at V and 8 bases at J, with 10 bases between the two ends. CDR3 loop: CASSLNRVHIQYF. The CDR3 nucleotides are TGTGCCAGCAGTTTAAACAGGGTACACATTCAGTACTTC.

CDR3 nucleotide sequence: TGTGCCAGCAGCCCCGGGACACGTTTGGGCTACACCTTC. Protein: CASSPGTRLGYTF. The chain couples TRBV14 to TRBJ1-2, with D maybe TRBD1 (6 bases). The CDR3 extends over 13 amino acids. Per the germline V gene, CDR1 is SGHDN and CDR2 is FVKESK. The V end was cut by 4 bases, the J end by 8 bases, with 14 bases between.